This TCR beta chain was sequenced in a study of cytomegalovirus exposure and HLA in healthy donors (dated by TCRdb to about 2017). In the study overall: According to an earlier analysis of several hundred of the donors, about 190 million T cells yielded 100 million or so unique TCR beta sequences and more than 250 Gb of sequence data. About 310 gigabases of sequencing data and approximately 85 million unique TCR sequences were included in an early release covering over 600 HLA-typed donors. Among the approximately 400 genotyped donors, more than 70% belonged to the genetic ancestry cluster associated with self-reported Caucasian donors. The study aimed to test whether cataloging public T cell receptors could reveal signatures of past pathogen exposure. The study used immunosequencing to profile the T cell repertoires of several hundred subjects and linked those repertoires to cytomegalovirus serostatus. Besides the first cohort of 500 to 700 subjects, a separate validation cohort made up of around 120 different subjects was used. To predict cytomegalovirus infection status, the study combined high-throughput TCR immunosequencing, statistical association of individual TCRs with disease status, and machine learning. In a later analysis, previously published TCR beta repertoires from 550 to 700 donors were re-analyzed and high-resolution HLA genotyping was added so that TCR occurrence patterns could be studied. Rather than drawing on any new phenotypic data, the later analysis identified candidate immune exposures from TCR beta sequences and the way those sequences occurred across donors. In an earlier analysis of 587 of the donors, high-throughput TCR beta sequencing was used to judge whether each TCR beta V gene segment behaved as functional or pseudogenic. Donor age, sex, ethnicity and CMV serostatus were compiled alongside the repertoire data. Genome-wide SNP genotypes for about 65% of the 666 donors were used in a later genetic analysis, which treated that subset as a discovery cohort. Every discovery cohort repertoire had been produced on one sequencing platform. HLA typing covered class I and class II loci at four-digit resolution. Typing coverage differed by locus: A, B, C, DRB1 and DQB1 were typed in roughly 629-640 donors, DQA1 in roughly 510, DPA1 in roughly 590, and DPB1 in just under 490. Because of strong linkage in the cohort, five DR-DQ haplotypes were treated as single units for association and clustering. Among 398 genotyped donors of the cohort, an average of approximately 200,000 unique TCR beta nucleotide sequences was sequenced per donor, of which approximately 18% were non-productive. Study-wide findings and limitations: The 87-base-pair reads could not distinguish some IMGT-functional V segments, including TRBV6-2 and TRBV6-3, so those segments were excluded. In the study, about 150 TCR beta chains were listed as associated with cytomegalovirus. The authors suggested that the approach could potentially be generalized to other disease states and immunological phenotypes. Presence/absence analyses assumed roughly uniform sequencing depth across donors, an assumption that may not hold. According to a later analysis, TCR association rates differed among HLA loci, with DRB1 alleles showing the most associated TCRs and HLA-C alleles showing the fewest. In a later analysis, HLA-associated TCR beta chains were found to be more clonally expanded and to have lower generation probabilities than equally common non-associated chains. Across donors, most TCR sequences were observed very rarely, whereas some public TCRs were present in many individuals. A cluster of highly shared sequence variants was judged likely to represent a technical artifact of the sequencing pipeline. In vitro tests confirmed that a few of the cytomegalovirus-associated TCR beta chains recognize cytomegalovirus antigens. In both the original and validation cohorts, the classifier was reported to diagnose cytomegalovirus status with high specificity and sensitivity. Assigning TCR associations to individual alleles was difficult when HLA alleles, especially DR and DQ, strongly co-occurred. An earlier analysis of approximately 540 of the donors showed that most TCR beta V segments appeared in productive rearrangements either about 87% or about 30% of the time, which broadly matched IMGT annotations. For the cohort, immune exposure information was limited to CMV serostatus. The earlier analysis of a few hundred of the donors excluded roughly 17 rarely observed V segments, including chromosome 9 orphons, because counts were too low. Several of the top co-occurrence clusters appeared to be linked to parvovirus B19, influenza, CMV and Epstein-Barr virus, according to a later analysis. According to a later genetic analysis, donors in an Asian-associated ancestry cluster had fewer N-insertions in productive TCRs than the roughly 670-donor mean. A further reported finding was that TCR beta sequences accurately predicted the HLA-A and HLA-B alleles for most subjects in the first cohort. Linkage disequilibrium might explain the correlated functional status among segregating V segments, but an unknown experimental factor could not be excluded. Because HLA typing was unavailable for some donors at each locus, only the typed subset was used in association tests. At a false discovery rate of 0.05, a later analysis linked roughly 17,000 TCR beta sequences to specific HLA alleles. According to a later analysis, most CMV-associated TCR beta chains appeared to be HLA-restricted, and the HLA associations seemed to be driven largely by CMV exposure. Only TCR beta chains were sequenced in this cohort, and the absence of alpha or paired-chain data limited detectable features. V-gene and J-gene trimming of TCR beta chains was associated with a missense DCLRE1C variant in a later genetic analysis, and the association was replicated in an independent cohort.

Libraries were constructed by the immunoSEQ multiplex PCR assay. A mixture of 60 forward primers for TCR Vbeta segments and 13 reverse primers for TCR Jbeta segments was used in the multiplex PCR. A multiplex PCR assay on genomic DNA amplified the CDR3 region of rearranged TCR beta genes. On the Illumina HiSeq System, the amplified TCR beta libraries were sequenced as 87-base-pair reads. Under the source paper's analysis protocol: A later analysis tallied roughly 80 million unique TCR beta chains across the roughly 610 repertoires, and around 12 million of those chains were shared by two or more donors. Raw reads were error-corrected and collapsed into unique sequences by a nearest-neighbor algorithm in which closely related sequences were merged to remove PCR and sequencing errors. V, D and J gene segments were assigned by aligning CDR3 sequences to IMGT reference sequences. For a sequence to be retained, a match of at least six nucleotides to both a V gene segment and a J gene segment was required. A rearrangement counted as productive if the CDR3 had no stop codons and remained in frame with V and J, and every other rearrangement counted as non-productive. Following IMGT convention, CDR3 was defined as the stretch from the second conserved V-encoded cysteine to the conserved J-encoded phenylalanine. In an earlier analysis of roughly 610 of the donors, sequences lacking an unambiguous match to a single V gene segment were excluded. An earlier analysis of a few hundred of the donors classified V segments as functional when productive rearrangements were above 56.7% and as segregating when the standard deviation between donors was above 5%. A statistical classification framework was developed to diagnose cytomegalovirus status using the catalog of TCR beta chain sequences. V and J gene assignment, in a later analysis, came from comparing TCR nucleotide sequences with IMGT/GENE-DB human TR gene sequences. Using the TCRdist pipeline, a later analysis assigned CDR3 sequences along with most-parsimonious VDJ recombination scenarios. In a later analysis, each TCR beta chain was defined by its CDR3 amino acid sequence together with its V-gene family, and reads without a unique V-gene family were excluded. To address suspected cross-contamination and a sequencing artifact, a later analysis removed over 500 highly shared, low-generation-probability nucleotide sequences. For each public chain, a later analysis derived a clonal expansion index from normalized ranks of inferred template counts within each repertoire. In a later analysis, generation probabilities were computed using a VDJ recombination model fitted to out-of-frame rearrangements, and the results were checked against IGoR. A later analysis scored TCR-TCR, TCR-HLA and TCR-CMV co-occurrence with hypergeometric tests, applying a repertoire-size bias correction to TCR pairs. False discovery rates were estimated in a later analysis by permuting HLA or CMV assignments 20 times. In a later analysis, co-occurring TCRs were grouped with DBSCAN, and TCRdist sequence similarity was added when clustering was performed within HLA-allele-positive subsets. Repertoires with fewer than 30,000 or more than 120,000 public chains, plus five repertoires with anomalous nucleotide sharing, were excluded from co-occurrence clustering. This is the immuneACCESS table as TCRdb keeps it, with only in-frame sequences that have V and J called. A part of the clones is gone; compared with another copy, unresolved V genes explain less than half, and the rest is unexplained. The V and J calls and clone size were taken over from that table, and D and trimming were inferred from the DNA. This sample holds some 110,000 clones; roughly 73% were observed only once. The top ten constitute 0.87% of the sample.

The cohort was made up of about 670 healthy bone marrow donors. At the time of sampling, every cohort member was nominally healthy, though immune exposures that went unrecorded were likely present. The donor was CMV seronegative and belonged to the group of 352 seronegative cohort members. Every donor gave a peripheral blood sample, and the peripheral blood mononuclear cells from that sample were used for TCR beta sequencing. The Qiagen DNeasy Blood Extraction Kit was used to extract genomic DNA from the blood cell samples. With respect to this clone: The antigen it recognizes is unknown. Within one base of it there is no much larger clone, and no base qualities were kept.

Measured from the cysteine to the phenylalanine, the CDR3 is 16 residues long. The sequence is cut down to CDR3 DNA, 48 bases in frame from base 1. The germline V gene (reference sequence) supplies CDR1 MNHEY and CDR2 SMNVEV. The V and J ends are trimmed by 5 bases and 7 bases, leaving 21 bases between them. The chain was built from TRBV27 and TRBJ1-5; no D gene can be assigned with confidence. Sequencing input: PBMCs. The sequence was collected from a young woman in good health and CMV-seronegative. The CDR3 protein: CASSEFSARRGQPQHF. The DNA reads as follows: TGTGCCAGCAGTGAGTTTAGTGCGAGGAGAGGGCAGCCCCAGCATTTT.